The clone carrying this T cell receptor beta chain appeared many times. As yet, its antigen is unknown. V dropped 4 bases and J dropped 8 bases, with 8 bases sitting between them. Germline V gene sequence: CDR1 SQVTM, CDR2 ANQGSEA. CDR3 size: 10 residues. TCRdb called the reads again in MiXCR, with one record for every CDR3 protein. The sample includes 200,000 to 300,000 distinct CDR3 sequences, more than 9% of them seen just once. This entry belongs to a study of T cell repertoires in cytomegalovirus infection. Study information: Signatures in public TCR beta sequences pointed to both CMV infection and matching HLA type.

Findings of the study overall: Clonotypes of TCR beta that were HLA-C-restricted and CMV-specific dominated the ex vivo response.

The chain carries TRBV29-1 and TRBJ1-1; maybe TRBD1 (5 bases). The receptor's source is a human donor in good health (CMV status not recorded). Some clones in this sample may be carry-over from other donors' samples. The source material was PBMCs. This chain's CDR3 is CSVGWDEAFF. CDR3 bases: TGCAGCGTTGGGTGGGACGAAGCTTTCTTT. Full variable domain (rest looked up from reference TRBV29-1 and TRBJ1-1): SAVISQKPSRDICQRGTSLTIQCQVDSQVTMMFWYRQQPGQSLTLIATANQGSEATYESGFVIDKFPISRPNLTFSTLTVSNMSPEDSSIYLCSVGWDEAFFGQGTRLTVV.